This TCR beta chain emerged from a study of patients and donors after allogeneic stem cell transplantation. This clonotype has just a few counts. TCRdb reprocessed the RT-PCR reads with MiXCR, giving one entry per CDR3 protein. The sample carries 200,000 to 250,000 distinct CDR3 sequences, over 30% recorded once. The sequencing sample was made of blood, either unsorted or a sorted T cell fraction (not recorded which). This TCR was sampled from a human donor who was either an allogeneic HSCT recipient or a stem cell or donor lymphocyte infusion donor (not recorded which). It is not recorded whose cells these are; they may come from a transplant donor.

The CDR3 sequence is CSAPSRGRGNYGYTF. The CDR3 DNA is TGCAGTGCTCCATCGCGGGGCAGGGGTAACTATGGCTACACCTTC. The chain employs TRBV20-1 and TRBJ1-2, with D tentatively TRBD1 (6 bases). This CDR3 is built from 15 residues. The V end was cut by 5 bases, the J end by 1 base, with 17 bases between. CDR1 and CDR2 from the germline V gene are DFQATT and SNEGSKA (reference sequence).